The 30 T cell receptor beta chains listed next were all sequenced from one sample in a study of T cell responses to AZD1222 COVID-19 vaccine. Profiled with immunoSEQ multiplex PCR; TCRdb holds only in-frame clones, not every one. This repertoire shows about 180,000 clones, 75% to 90% found once; its top ten account for approximately 6.9%. The input for sequencing was peripheral blood, taken on day 0 of AZD1222 vaccination. The receptors shown here come from an adult in good health.

Only one count was recorded for this clone. V gene TRBV24-1 combines with J gene TRBJ2-3; possible D gene TRBD2, 6 bases. Germline CDR1 is KGHDR and CDR2 is SFDVKD. V lost 8 bases to trimming and J lost 0 bases, with 11 bases between them. This CDR3 comprises 14 residues. The CDR3 DNA reads as TGTGCCACCAAGGGACTCGATAGCACAGATACGCAGTATTTT. Translated: CATKGLDSTDTQYF.

This chain connects TRBV19 to TRBJ1-5, with 7 bases matching TRBD1. Unmatched junction bases numbered 11, after V lost 5 bases and J lost 4 bases. CDR3 length equals 16 residues. Germline lookup yields CDR1 LNHDA and CDR2 SQIVND (reference sequence). This chain's CDR3 is CASSPLAGQHNQPQHF. CDR3 sequence (DNA): TGTGCCAGTAGTCCGCTGGCGGGACAGCATAATCAGCCCCAGCATTTT.

As concerns this clone: Distinct nucleotide sequences in the sample also encode this CDR3. This chain links TRBV20-1 with TRBJ1-5; 7 positions match TRBD1. The CDR3 extends over 13 amino acids. Germline CDR1 reads DFQATT; CDR2 reads SNEGSKA (reference sequence). The junction had 1 base not matched to a gene; V was cut back by 3 bases and J by 2 bases. For the CDR3, the DNA is TGCAGTGCTAGTACAGGGGGCAATCAGCCCCAGCATTTT. The encoded protein is CSASTGGNQPQHF.

The gene calls are TRBV2 and TRBJ1-5; 8 bases map to TRBD1. V dropped 4 bases and J dropped 2; count of bases not matched to a gene: 4. There are 15 residues in the CDR3. Looked up from germline, CDR1 is SNHLY and CDR2 is FYNNEI. The CDR3 loop is CASSGGGQGNQPQHF. CDR3 coding DNA: TGTGCCAGCAGTGGAGGGGGACAGGGCAATCAGCCCCAGCATTTT.

CDR3 residues: CASSQSRKETQYF. CDR3 DNA sequence: TGTGCCAGCAGCCAGAGCAGGAAAGAGACCCAGTACTTC. This chain uses TRBV14 with TRBJ2-5; D not resolved. Germline CDR1 is SGHDN and CDR2 is FVKESK. Trimming took off 3 bases at V and 3 bases at J, with 8 bases between the two ends. The CDR3 length is 13 residues.

The chain couples TRBV5-6 to TRBJ2-7; TRBD1 matches 7 bases. CDR3 length: 14 residues. Germline values: CDR1 SGHDT, CDR2 YYEEEE. Unmatched junction bases numbered 7, after V lost 4 bases and J lost 3 bases. The CDR3 is CASSNGQARYEQYV. The CDR3 DNA reads as TGTGCCAGCAGCAACGGACAGGCGCGCTACGAGCAGTACGTC.

J is TRBJ1-6 and V is TRBV7-3; D is ambiguous. Trimming pared 4 bases from V and 5 bases from J, leaving 12 bases between. The V gene's germline CDR1 is SGHTA and CDR2 FQGTGA. This CDR3 region has 15 residues. CDR3 residues: CASSSRAGDNSPLHF. Here the CDR3 DNA reads TGTGCCAGCAGCTCAAGAGCGGGAGATAATTCACCCCTCCACTTT.

This clone appeared once. The chain couples TRBV6-1 to TRBJ1-3; D is unresolved. The CDR3 is 13 amino acids. V lost 3 bases, J lost 4 bases, and 7 bases lay in between. Germline V gives CDR1 MNHNS, CDR2 SASEGT. The CDR3 nucleotides are TGTGCCAGCAGTGAGAAGCTCGGAAACACCATATATTTT. Its protein product is CASSEKLGNTIYF.

This clone has a handful of counts. V is TRBV6-5 and J is TRBJ2-5, with 9 positions matching TRBD1. The CDR3 covers 15 residues. With 5 bases clipped from V and 2 bases from J, the junction kept 6 bases outside the gene matches. Germline CDR1 and CDR2: MNHEY and SVGAGI. The CDR3 bases are TGTGCCAGCAGTATTTTGACAGGGGGACAAGAGACCCAGTACTTC. As protein: CASSILTGGQETQYF.

In its sample, this clone was seen once. The rearrangement links TRBV6-5 to TRBJ2-2; 11 nucleotides align to TRBD2. There are 15 residues in the CDR3. V trimming: 7 bases; J trimming: 6 bases; junction bases outside the gene matches: 7. The germline gives CDR1 MNHEY, CDR2 SVGAGI. The CDR3 sequence is CASKSGLAGAGELFF. CDR3 sequence (DNA): TGTGCCAGCAAAAGCGGACTAGCGGGCGCCGGGGAGCTGTTTTTT.

The chain has TRBV9 and TRBJ2-3; possibly TRBD1 for D (6 bases). Trimming removed 2 bases from V and 6 bases from J, with 10 bases in between. CDR3 length equals 13 residues. CDR1 is SGDLS, CDR2 YYNGEE, per germline. This chain's CDR3 is CASSVPGADTQYF. The CDR3 DNA sequence: TGTGCCAGCAGCGTGCCAGGGGCGGATACGCAGTATTTT.

The chain has TRBV11-3 and TRBJ2-7; TRBD1 agrees at 10 bases. Trimming took 3 bases from V and 4 from J; bases not matched to a gene: 9. The CDR3 is made up of 16 amino acids. Germline CDR1 reads SGHNT; CDR2 reads YENEEA. The CDR3 coding sequence is TGTGCCAGCAGCTTGGGCCGACAGGGGGCCTTATACGAGCAGTACTTC. Translating gives CASSLGRQGALYEQYF.

This chain uses TRBV9 with TRBJ2-5; TRBD1 agrees at 7 bases. The CDR3 is 15 residues long. Germline CDR1 reads SGDLS; CDR2 reads YYNGEE. With V trimmed by 4 bases and J by 6 bases, 12 bases remained unmatched. CDR3 in amino acids: CASSPQTGLVKTQYF. The CDR3 DNA is TGTGCCAGCAGCCCACAGACAGGGCTAGTGAAGACCCAGTACTTC.

This CDR3 is CASSPPGAAGANVLTF. The CDR3 bases are TGCGCCAGCAGCCCCCCGGGGGCGGCTGGGGCCAACGTCCTGACTTTC. The V gene is TRBV4-1, the J gene TRBJ2-6, with D perhaps being TRBD1 or TRBD2 (6 bases each). CDR1 is MGHRA, CDR2 YSYEKL, per germline. The CDR3 has 16 residues. Deletions cut 4 bases from V and 2 bases from J, with 12 bases between.

This rearrangement joins TRBV6-5 to TRBJ2-3, with TRBD1 identical over 8 bases. V was pared by 0 bases and J by 2 bases, with 4 bases of the junction left unmatched. Germline CDR1 MNHEY, CDR2 SVGAGI. The CDR3 runs to 16 residues. The CDR3 here is CASSYSRQGYTDTQYF. In DNA, the CDR3 is TGTGCCAGCAGTTACTCCCGACAGGGGTACACAGATACGCAGTATTTT.

This clone was seen once. This rearrangement joins TRBV2 to TRBJ2-2; TRBD1 matches at 9 bases. V lost 6 bases, J lost 3 bases, and 5 bases stayed unmatched. This CDR3 has 15 amino acids. Germline V CDR1 and CDR2: SNHLY, FYNNEI. For the CDR3, the DNA is TGTGCCAGCAGCGCCGGGACAGGGTACACCGGGGAGCTGTTTTTT. This translates into CASSAGTGYTGELFF.

The V gene is TRBV5-1, the J gene TRBJ1-1; 8 bases are shared with TRBD1. The J segment lost 11 bases and the V segment lost 0 bases, leaving 6 bases of the junction unmatched. The CDR3 is 13 residues long. CDR1 SGHRS and CDR2 YFSETQ come from the germline V gene. The CDR3 region has the DNA TGCGCCAGCAGCTTGGTGGACAGGGAGGGCGCTTTCTTT. Translating gives CASSLVDREGAFF.

V and J are TRBV5-1 and TRBJ1-6, with 8 bases identical to TRBD1. This CDR3 contains 20 residues. The J segment lost 4 bases and the V segment lost 3 bases, leaving 18 bases of the junction unmatched. From germline, CDR1 is SGHRS and CDR2 YFSETQ. The CDR3 protein is CASSSGQGRGLWDYNSPLHF. The CDR3, as DNA: TGCGCCAGCAGCTCCGGACAGGGTCGGGGCCTTTGGGATTATAATTCACCCCTCCACTTT.

This sequence joins TRBV5-6 and TRBJ2-1; the D gene is possibly TRBD2 (6 bases). V lost 4 bases, J lost 6 bases, and 17 bases lay in between. The CDR3 length is 15 residues. Germline CDR1 reads SGHDT; CDR2 reads YYEEEE. In DNA, the CDR3 is TGTGCCAGCAGCCGAAGGGGAGGTGGTGGCAATGAGCAGTTCTTC. Amino acids: CASSRRGGGGNEQFF.

This chain connects TRBV29-1 to TRBJ1-1; D uncertain. This CDR3 has 14 residues. Germline V gene sequence: CDR1 SQVTM, CDR2 ANQGSEA. V gave up 7 bases and J gave up 1 base, with 16 bases separating them. CDR3 nucleotides: TGCAGCGGGGGAGAAACATCGGGGAACACTGAAGCTTTCTTT. It yields the protein CSGGETSGNTEAFF.

V and J are TRBV4-2 and TRBJ2-3; maybe TRBD2 (6 bases). Germline CDR1 is LGHNA and CDR2 is YNFKEQ. CDR3 length equals 13 residues. Deletions cut 0 bases from V and 8 bases from J, with 9 bases between. The CDR3 spells CASSQDWGGTQYF. In nucleotides, the CDR3 is TGTGCCAGCAGCCAAGATTGGGGAGGTACGCAGTATTTT.

This chain joins TRBV5-1 and TRBJ1-6; D gene uncertain. Trimming took 3 bases from V and 7 from J, leaving 11 bases between them. In germline, CDR1 is SGHRS, CDR2 YFSETQ. The CDR3 is made up of 14 amino acids. The CDR3 DNA reads TGCGCCAGCAGCTCGGACGGGAAAAATTCACCCCTCCACTTT. Translating it yields CASSSDGKNSPLHF. The complete variable domain, with remaining parts taken from reference TRBV5-1 and TRBJ1-6, reads KAGVTQTPRYLIKTRGQQVTLSCSPISGHRSVSWYQQTPGQGLQFLFEYFSETQRNKGNFPGRFSGRQFSNSRSEMNVSTLELGDSALYLCASSSDGKNSPLHFGNGTRLTVT.

The V call is TRBV7-6, the J call TRBJ2-6; D unresolved. The CDR3 length is 15 residues. V was pared by 5 bases and J by 2 bases, with 10 bases between. The germline gives CDR1 SGHVS, CDR2 FNYEAQ. The chain's CDR3 is CASSIAGTGANVLTF. CDR3 coding DNA: TGTGCCAGCAGCATCGCCGGAACTGGGGCCAACGTCCTGACTTTC.

Here the CDR3 DNA reads TGTGCCAGCAGCGTAGAGGCCAGGGAAGTGGCCGGGGAGCTGTTTTTT. It specifies CASSVEAREVAGELFF. The gene calls are TRBV9 and TRBJ2-2; a possible D gene is TRBD1 (5 bases). Germline V CDR1 and CDR2: SGDLS, YYNGEE. The CDR3 loop spans 16 amino acids. Between the trimmed V and J ends, which lost 0 bases and 6 bases, there was a span of 15 bases.

This clone has a single count. The gene calls are TRBV7-2 and TRBJ1-5, with D possibly being TRBD1 (6 bases). Germline V gives CDR1 SGHTA, CDR2 FQGNSA. The CDR3 runs to 14 residues. V was shortened by 0 bases and J by 4 bases, with 7 bases between the two germline ends. The CDR3 spells CASSLAGGNQPQHF. CDR3 in DNA: TGTGCCAGCAGCTTAGCAGGGGGAAATCAGCCCCAGCATTTT.

This sequence joins TRBV7-9 and TRBJ2-1, with 16 nucleotides matching TRBD2. The CDR3 is 19 residues long. The J segment lost 0 bases and the V segment lost 4 bases, leaving 6 bases of the junction unmatched. CDR1 and CDR2 from the germline V gene are SEHNR and FQNEAQ (reference sequence). The CDR3 sequence is CASSWGLAGGISSYNEQFF. CDR3 bases: TGTGCCAGCAGCTGGGGACTAGCGGGGGGGATCAGCTCCTACAATGAGCAGTTCTTC.

This chain links TRBV4-3 with TRBJ2-5; no clear D gene. Germline V CDR1 and CDR2: LGHNA, YSLEER. CDR3 length: 15 amino acids. Deletions cut 1 base from V and 1 base from J, with 10 bases between. The DNA of the CDR3 is TGCGCCAGCAGCCAAGGGTTCGGCCGCCAAGAGACCCAGTACTTC. Amino acids: CASSQGFGRQETQYF.

The V call is TRBV12-3 or TRBV12-4, the J call TRBJ1-1; unclear D gene. Trimming stripped 8 bases from V and 2 bases from J, with 9 bases between. The CDR3 covers 12 residues. CDR3 bases: TGTGCCAGCGGAACAAGTAACACTGAAGCTTTCTTT. It specifies CASGTSNTEAFF.

This clone appeared a single time. V is TRBV7-3 and J is TRBJ2-3; perhaps TRBD2 as D (5 bases). V dropped 2 bases and J dropped 3 bases, with 15 bases sitting between them. CDR1 and CDR2 (germline): SGHTA, FQGTGA. The CDR3 contains 16 residues. CDR3 nucleotide sequence: TGTGCCAGCAGCTTACCTAACGGGGTGGGAACAGATACGCAGTATTTT. Translated, it gives CASSLPNGVGTDTQYF.

J is TRBJ2-7 and V is TRBV4-1, with D possibly TRBD1 on 5 matching bases. The CDR3 sequence is 16 residues long. CDR1 MGHRA and CDR2 YSYEKL come from the germline V gene. The germline V and J ends were trimmed by 1 base and 1 base, with 14 bases remaining between them. This chain's CDR3 is CASSQVTAQASYEQYV. In nucleotides, the CDR3 is TGCGCCAGCAGCCAAGTAACTGCACAGGCGTCCTACGAGCAGTACGTC.